This TCR beta chain stems from a study of T cells in tuberculosis. CDR1 is SEHNR and CDR2 is FQNEAQ in the germline V gene (reference sequence). The CDR3 extends over 14 amino acids. Trimming cost V 3 bases and J 5 bases; bases outside gene matches: 5. Sequencing was performed with immunoSEQ multiplex PCR; in TCRdb, only in-frame clones are kept and a portion is missing. The table includes about 43,000 clones, approximately 94% detected once. The sample taken for sequencing was PBMCs. This clonotype was sampled from a donor aged 5 to 30 with latent tuberculosis or without tuberculosis infection. Some clones in this sample may be carry-over from other donors' samples. This chain uses TRBV7-9 with TRBJ2-7; 9 bases agree with TRBD1. DNA for the CDR3: TGTGCCAGCAGCTTTTGGGACAGGGAGCACGAGCAGTACTTC. Its protein is CASSFWDREHEQYF. Looking up the rest from reference TRBV7-9 and TRBJ2-7 gives the full variable domain: DTGVSQNPRHKITKRGQNVTFRCDPISEHNRLYWYRQTLGQGPEFLTYFQNEAQLEKSRLLSDRFSAERPKGSFSTLEIQRTEQGDSAMYLCASSFWDREHEQYFGPGTRLTVT.